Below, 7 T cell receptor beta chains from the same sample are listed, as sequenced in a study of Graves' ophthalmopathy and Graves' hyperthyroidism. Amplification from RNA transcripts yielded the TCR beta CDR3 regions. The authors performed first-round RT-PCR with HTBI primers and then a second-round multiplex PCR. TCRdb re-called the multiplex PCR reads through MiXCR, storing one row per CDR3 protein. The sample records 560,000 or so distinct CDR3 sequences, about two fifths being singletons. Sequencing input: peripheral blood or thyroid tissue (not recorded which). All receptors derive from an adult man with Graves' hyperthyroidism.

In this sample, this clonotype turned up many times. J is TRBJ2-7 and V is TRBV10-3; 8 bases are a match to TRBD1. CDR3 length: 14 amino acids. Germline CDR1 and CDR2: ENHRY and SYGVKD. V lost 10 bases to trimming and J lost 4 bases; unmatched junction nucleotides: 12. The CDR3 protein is CATTPTGTGYEQYF. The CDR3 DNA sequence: TGTGCCACCACACCGACCGGGACAGGTTACGAGCAGTACTTC.

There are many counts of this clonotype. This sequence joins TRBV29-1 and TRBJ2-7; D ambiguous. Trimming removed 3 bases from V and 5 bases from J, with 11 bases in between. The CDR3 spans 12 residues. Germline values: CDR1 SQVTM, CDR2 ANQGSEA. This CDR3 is CSVEVAFNEQYF. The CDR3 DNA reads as TGCAGCGTTGAGGTTGCGTTCAACGAGCAGTACTTC.

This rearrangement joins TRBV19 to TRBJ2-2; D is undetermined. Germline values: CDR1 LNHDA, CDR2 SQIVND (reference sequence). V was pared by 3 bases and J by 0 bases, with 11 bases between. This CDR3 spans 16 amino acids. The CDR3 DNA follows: TGTGCCAGTAGTATTTTGCTGACTGCGAACACCGGGGAGCTGTTTTTT. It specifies CASSILLTANTGELFF.

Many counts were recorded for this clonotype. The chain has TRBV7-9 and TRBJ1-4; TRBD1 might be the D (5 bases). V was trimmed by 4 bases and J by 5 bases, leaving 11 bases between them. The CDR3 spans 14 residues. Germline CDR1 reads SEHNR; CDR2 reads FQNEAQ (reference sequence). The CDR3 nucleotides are TGTGCCAGCAGCTCTGGGGACCAAAATGAAAAACTGTTTTTT. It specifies CASSSGDQNEKLFF. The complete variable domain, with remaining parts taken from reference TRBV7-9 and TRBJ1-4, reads DTGVSQNPRHKITKRGQNVTFRCDPISEHNRLYWYRQTLGQGPEFLTYFQNEAQLEKSRLLSDRFSAERPKGSFSTLEIQRTEQGDSAMYLCASSSGDQNEKLFFGSGTQLSVL.

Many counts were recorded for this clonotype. Here the CDR3 DNA reads TGTGCCAGCAGCCCCAGGACAGGCGGTGGCTACACCTTC. Its protein is CASSPRTGGGYTF. The rearrangement links TRBV7-8 to TRBJ1-2; 7 bases match TRBD1. Germline values: CDR1 SGHVS, CDR2 FQNEAQ. Unmatched junction bases numbered 7, after V lost 5 bases and J lost 7 bases. This CDR3 has 13 residues.

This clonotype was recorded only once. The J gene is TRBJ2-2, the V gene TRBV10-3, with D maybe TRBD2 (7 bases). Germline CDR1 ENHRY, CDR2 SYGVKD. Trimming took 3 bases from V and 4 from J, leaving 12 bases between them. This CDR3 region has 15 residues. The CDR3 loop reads CAISERGALTGELFF. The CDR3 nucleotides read TGTGCCATCAGTGAACGGGGGGCGCTCACCGGGGAGCTGTTTTTT.

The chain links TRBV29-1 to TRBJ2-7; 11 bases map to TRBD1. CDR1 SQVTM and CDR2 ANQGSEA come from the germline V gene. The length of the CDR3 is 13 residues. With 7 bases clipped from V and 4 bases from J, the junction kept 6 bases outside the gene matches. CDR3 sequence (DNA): TGCAGCGCTACGGACAGGGGGCTTTACGAGCAGTACTTC. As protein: CSATDRGLYEQYF.